Listed below are T cell receptor beta chains from one sample, sequenced in a study of beta chain features in type 1 diabetes. This table comes from immunoSEQ multiplex PCR, and its TCRdb copy is limited to in-frame clones, with some not included. Found here are roughly 70,000 clones, roughly half of them singletons; the top ten hold 0.7%. The sequenced material came from central memory CD4+ T cells from blood. The receptors were sampled from a man aged 25 to 40 with type 1 diabetes. CDR3s include the opening cysteine and the closing phenylalanine or tryptophan. A D gene is named only where the DNA matches it firmly. Rows give clone size only sometimes, using once, few, many, or a class for an expanded clone.

v_gene: TRBV5-4
j_gene: TRBJ2-2
abundance: once
d_gene: TRBD1
CDR3aa: CASSFAGGNTGELFF
CDR3nt: TGTGCCAGCAGCTTCGCAGGGGGCAACACCGGGGAGCTGTTTTTT

v_gene: TRBV10-3
j_gene: TRBJ2-1
abundance: .
d_gene: .
CDR3aa: CAISDSYNEQFF
CDR3nt: TGTGCCATCTCAGACTCCTACAATGAGCAGTTCTTC

v_gene: TRBV11-1
j_gene: TRBJ2-1
abundance: .
d_gene: .
CDR3aa: CASSPQGLGNEQFF
CDR3nt: TGTGCCAGCAGCCCGCAGGGGTTGGGGAATGAGCAGTTCTTC

v_gene: TRBV5-1
j_gene: TRBJ1-1
abundance: few
d_gene: TRBD1
CDR3aa: CASSLGRGTEAFF
CDR3nt: TGCGCCAGCAGCTTGGGCAGGGGGACCGAAGCTTTCTTT

v_gene: TRBV15
j_gene: TRBJ1-1
abundance: .
d_gene: .
CDR3aa: CATSRDLLNTEAFF
CDR3nt: TGTGCCACCAGCAGAGATCTTTTAAACACTGAAGCTTTCTTT

v_gene: TRBV11-3
j_gene: TRBJ1-1
abundance: .
d_gene: .
CDR3aa: CASSLDRNTEAFF
CDR3nt: TGTGCCAGCAGCTTAGACAGAAACACTGAAGCTTTCTTT

v_gene: TRBV6-5
j_gene: TRBJ2-7
abundance: .
d_gene: TRBD1
CDR3aa: CASSYLRTGGGNEQYF
CDR3nt: TGTGCCAGCAGTTACCTTCGGACAGGGGGAGGGAACGAGCAGTACTTC

v_gene: TRBV11-2
j_gene: TRBJ1-4
abundance: .
d_gene: .
CDR3aa: CASSLEGTRAVGNEKLFF
CDR3nt: TGTGCCAGCAGCTTAGAGGGGACAAGGGCCGTGGGTAATGAAAAACTGTTTTTT

v_gene: TRBV5-1
j_gene: TRBJ1-1
abundance: .
d_gene: .
CDR3aa: CASSLGGGKNTEAFF
CDR3nt: TGCGCCAGCAGCTTGGGAGGCGGGAAGAACACTGAAGCTTTCTTT

v_gene: TRBV6-5
j_gene: TRBJ1-1
abundance: few
d_gene: .
CDR3aa: CASSYSEGMNTEAFF
CDR3nt: TGTGCCAGCAGTTACTCGGAGGGGATGAACACTGAAGCTTTCTTT

v_gene: TRBV5-8
j_gene: TRBJ1-1
abundance: .
d_gene: .
CDR3aa: CASSLGQVYTNTEAFF
CDR3nt: TGTGCCAGCAGCTTGGGACAGGTCTATACGAACACTGAAGCTTTCTTT

v_gene: TRBV6-5
j_gene: TRBJ2-2
abundance: .
d_gene: .
CDR3aa: CASRRGELFF
CDR3nt: TGTGCCAGCAGGAGAGGGGAGCTGTTTTTT

v_gene: TRBV19
j_gene: TRBJ1-5
abundance: .
d_gene: .
CDR3aa: CASSKTGTLGNQPQHF
CDR3nt: TGTGCCAGTAGCAAAACCGGGACATTGGGAAATCAGCCCCAGCATTTT

v_gene: TRBV7-9
j_gene: TRBJ2-7
abundance: once
d_gene: .
CDR3aa: CASSLVSSEQYF
CDR3nt: TGTGCCAGCAGCTTAGTTTCGTCCGAGCAGTACTTC

v_gene: TRBV19
j_gene: TRBJ1-2
abundance: .
d_gene: .
CDR3aa: CATLDSPLGYGYTF
CDR3nt: TGTGCCACCTTGGACAGCCCTCTCGGCTATGGCTACACCTTC

v_gene: TRBV6-6
j_gene: TRBJ2-3
abundance: few
d_gene: TRBD1
CDR3aa: CASRRDRGMDTQYF
CDR3nt: TGTGCCAGCCGTAGGGACAGGGGTATGGATACGCAGTATTTT

v_gene: TRBV6-1
j_gene: TRBJ2-1
abundance: .
d_gene: TRBD2
CDR3aa: CASNLGGSAYNEQFF
CDR3nt: TGTGCCAGCAACCTTGGCGGGAGTGCCTACAATGAGCAGTTCTTC

v_gene: TRBV30
j_gene: TRBJ2-5
abundance: .
d_gene: .
CDR3aa: CAWSSKETQYF
CDR3nt: TGTGCCTGGAGTTCAAAAGAGACCCAGTACTTC

v_gene: TRBV7-6
j_gene: TRBJ2-3
abundance: .
d_gene: TRBD2
CDR3aa: CASSLAPQAGGSTDTQYF
CDR3nt: TGTGCCAGCAGCTTAGCCCCTCAAGCGGGGGGAAGCACAGATACGCAGTATTTT

v_gene: TRBV7-2
j_gene: TRBJ1-5
abundance: few
d_gene: TRBD1
CDR3aa: CASSTMGTGSNQPQHF
CDR3nt: TGTGCCAGCAGCACCATGGGGACAGGGAGCAATCAGCCCCAGCATTTT

v_gene: TRBV13
j_gene: TRBJ2-6
abundance: .
d_gene: .
CDR3aa: CASSRDSSGANVLTF
CDR3nt: TGTGCCAGCAGCCGGGACTCCTCTGGGGCCAACGTCCTGACTTTC

v_gene: TRBV30
j_gene: TRBJ1-2
abundance: .
d_gene: TRBD1
CDR3aa: CAWSKMGYGTGGAHYGYTF
CDR3nt: TGTGCCTGGAGTAAGATGGGATATGGGACAGGGGGTGCTCACTATGGCTACACCTTC

v_gene: TRBV27
j_gene: TRBJ2-5
abundance: .
d_gene: TRBD2
CDR3aa: CASRTGTSVETQYF
CDR3nt: TGTGCCAGCAGAACCGGGACTAGCGTAGAGACCCAGTACTTC

v_gene: TRBV10-3
j_gene: TRBJ1-1
abundance: few
d_gene: .
CDR3aa: CAISDRGNTEAFF
CDR3nt: TGTGCCATCAGTGATAGGGGTAACACTGAAGCTTTCTTT

v_gene: TRBV19
j_gene: TRBJ1-1
abundance: .
d_gene: TRBD1
CDR3aa: CASTDRGRANTEAFF
CDR3nt: TGTGCCAGTACTGACAGGGGGCGAGCGAACACTGAAGCTTTCTTT

v_gene: TRBV7-2
j_gene: TRBJ2-5
abundance: few
d_gene: .
CDR3aa: CASSLGGSQYF
CDR3nt: TGTGCCAGCAGCTTAGGAGGGTCTCAGTACTTC

v_gene: TRBV14
j_gene: TRBJ2-7
abundance: .
d_gene: .
CDR3aa: CASSQVAAGEQYF
CDR3nt: TGTGCCAGCAGCCAAGTTGCGGCCGGCGAGCAGTACTTC

v_gene: TRBV7-2
j_gene: TRBJ1-5
abundance: .
d_gene: .
CDR3aa: CASSSGGARNQPQHF
CDR3nt: TGTGCCAGCAGCTCCGGGGGGGCGCGGAATCAGCCCCAGCATTTT

v_gene: TRBV6-6
j_gene: TRBJ1-6
abundance: few
d_gene: TRBD1
CDR3aa: CASSYSETGTGSPLHF
CDR3nt: TGTGCCAGCAGTTACTCTGAGACAGGGACGGGCTCACCCCTCCACTTT

v_gene: TRBV6-6
j_gene: TRBJ1-2
abundance: few
d_gene: .
CDR3aa: CASTQDYGYTF
CDR3nt: TGTGCCAGCACACAGGATTATGGCTACACCTTC

v_gene: TRBV9
j_gene: TRBJ2-1
abundance: .
d_gene: TRBD2
CDR3aa: CASSAGLAYYNEQFF
CDR3nt: TGTGCCAGCAGCGCCGGACTAGCGTACTACAATGAGCAGTTCTTC

v_gene: TRBV2
j_gene: TRBJ1-1
abundance: .
d_gene: .
CDR3aa: CASSESKAGSEAFF
CDR3nt: TGTGCCAGCAGTGAGTCGAAGGCAGGGTCCGAAGCTTTCTTT

v_gene: TRBV2
j_gene: TRBJ2-3
abundance: few
d_gene: .
CDR3aa: CASSAWTPADTQYF
CDR3nt: TGTGCCAGCAGCGCTTGGACACCCGCAGATACGCAGTATTTT

v_gene: TRBV29-1
j_gene: TRBJ2-7
abundance: .
d_gene: .
CDR3aa: CSVEGRTYEQYF
CDR3nt: TGCAGCGTTGAGGGCAGAACCTACGAGCAGTACTTC

v_gene: TRBV20-1
j_gene: TRBJ2-7
abundance: few
d_gene: .
CDR3aa: CSARQGPEQYF
CDR3nt: TGCAGTGCTAGGCAGGGCCCCGAGCAGTACTTC

v_gene: TRBV7-6
j_gene: TRBJ1-5
abundance: .
d_gene: .
CDR3aa: CASSAGGNQPQHF
CDR3nt: TGTGCCAGCAGCGCGGGGGGGAATCAGCCCCAGCATTTT

v_gene: TRBV19
j_gene: TRBJ2-2
abundance: .
d_gene: TRBD2
CDR3aa: CASSLGLAEMNTGELFF
CDR3nt: TGTGCCAGTAGCTTGGGGCTAGCGGAGATGAACACCGGGGAGCTGTTTTTT

v_gene: TRBV5-1
j_gene: TRBJ2-1
abundance: once
d_gene: TRBD2
CDR3aa: CASSSTSGNYNEQFF
CDR3nt: TGCGCCAGCAGCTCTACTAGCGGGAATTACAATGAGCAGTTCTTC

v_gene: TRBV2
j_gene: TRBJ2-5
abundance: .
d_gene: TRBD1
CDR3aa: CASSGPGGKETQYF
CDR3nt: TGTGCCAGCAGTGGCCCAGGGGGAAAAGAGACCCAGTACTTC

v_gene: TRBV7-2
j_gene: TRBJ2-5
abundance: .
d_gene: TRBD2
CDR3aa: CASSLGGGETQYF
CDR3nt: TGTGCCAGCAGCTTAGGCGGGGGAGAGACCCAGTACTTC

v_gene: TRBV13
j_gene: TRBJ2-7
abundance: once
d_gene: .
CDR3aa: CASSSRGGREQYF
CDR3nt: TGTGCCAGCAGCTCGAGGGGGGGGCGCGAGCAGTACTTC

v_gene: TRBV29-1
j_gene: TRBJ2-7
abundance: .
d_gene: .
CDR3aa: CSVEGQGPYEQYF
CDR3nt: TGCAGCGTTGAAGGGCAGGGGCCCTACGAGCAGTACTTC

v_gene: TRBV6-1
j_gene: TRBJ1-1
abundance: .
d_gene: .
CDR3aa: CASSDRQSNTEAFF
CDR3nt: TGTGCCAGCAGTGACCGACAGTCAAACACTGAAGCTTTCTTT

v_gene: TRBV5-6
j_gene: TRBJ1-1
abundance: .
d_gene: .
CDR3aa: CASTRRTERNTEAFF
CDR3nt: TGTGCCAGCACCCGAAGGACAGAACGGAACACTGAAGCTTTCTTT

v_gene: TRBV18
j_gene: TRBJ2-7
abundance: .
d_gene: TRBD1
CDR3aa: CASSPPGQGAYEQYF
CDR3nt: TGTGCCAGCTCACCACCGGGACAGGGGGCGTACGAGCAGTACTTC

v_gene: TRBV27
j_gene: TRBJ1-1
abundance: few
d_gene: .
CDR3aa: CASSLTPPARAFF
CDR3nt: TGTGCCAGCAGTCTGACTCCACCGGCGCGGGCTTTCTTT

v_gene: TRBV4-2
j_gene: TRBJ2-7
abundance: .
d_gene: .
CDR3aa: CASSQGVEQYF
CDR3nt: TGTGCCAGCAGCCAGGGAGTCGAGCAGTACTTC

v_gene: TRBV2
j_gene: TRBJ1-2
abundance: .
d_gene: .
CDR3aa: CASSEQGSHYGYTF
CDR3nt: TGTGCCAGCAGTGAACAGGGGTCGCACTATGGCTACACCTTC

v_gene: TRBV6-6
j_gene: TRBJ1-5
abundance: few
d_gene: TRBD1
CDR3aa: CASSYQGDSQPQHF
CDR3nt: TGTGCCAGCAGTTACCAGGGGGACAGTCAGCCCCAGCATTTT

v_gene: TRBV11-2
j_gene: TRBJ1-5
abundance: .
d_gene: .
CDR3aa: CASSSSASGPQHF
CDR3nt: TGTGCCAGCAGCTCCTCGGCTTCGGGGCCCCAGCATTTT

v_gene: TRBV2
j_gene: TRBJ2-4
abundance: few
d_gene: TRBD2
CDR3aa: CASSTWTSGSTKNIQYF
CDR3nt: TGTGCCAGCAGCACATGGACTAGCGGGAGCACCAAAAACATTCAGTACTTC

v_gene: TRBV7-2
j_gene: TRBJ2-6
abundance: .
d_gene: TRBD1
CDR3aa: CASSLGTGAGANVLTF
CDR3nt: TGTGCCAGCAGCTTAGGAACAGGGGCTGGGGCCAACGTCCTGACTTTC

v_gene: TRBV2
j_gene: TRBJ1-5
abundance: .
d_gene: .
CDR3aa: CASSETGFSNQPQHF
CDR3nt: TGTGCCAGCAGTGAAACAGGGTTTAGCAATCAGCCCCAGCATTTT

v_gene: TRBV10-3
j_gene: TRBJ1-1
abundance: .
d_gene: .
CDR3aa: CAIRSQGADTEAFF
CDR3nt: TGTGCCATCAGGAGCCAGGGCGCTGACACTGAAGCTTTCTTT